This T cell receptor (beta chain) was documented in a study of blood T cell repertoires in COVID-19. About the research overall: The United States, Italy and Spain supplied acute and convalescent COVID-19 samples.

The trim removed 5 bases at V and 3 bases at J, leaving 5 bases unmatched. The CDR3 covers 15 residues. Germline V lookup: CDR1 MNHEY, CDR2 SVGAGI. The data were produced by immunoSEQ multiplex PCR, yet TCRdb's version contains in-frame clones alone and is incomplete. Counted here are about 150,000 clones, 70% to 85% occurring once; the ten biggest clones make up 6.9%. Sequencing used peripheral blood. The source is an elderly man with COVID-19, enrolled during active disease. The chain has TRBV6-5 and TRBJ2-2; 8 bases fit TRBD2. The CDR3 sequence is CASSLSGGDTGELFF. CDR3 DNA: TGTGCCAGCAGTCTGAGCGGGGGCGACACCGGGGAGCTGTTTTTT.